The T cell receptor (beta chain) described here comes from a study of T cells in Graves' hyperthyroidism and ophthalmopathy. Regions amplified from RNA transcripts were the TCR beta CDR3 regions. The study used the HTBI primer set for a first-round RT-PCR of the TCR CDR3. Using its own MiXCR run on the multiplex PCR reads, TCRdb lists one record per CDR3 protein. Of about 210,000 distinct CDR3 sequences in the sample, roughly a sixth were seen once. This clonotype has ten or more counts. Germline-derived CDR1 and CDR2 are DFQATT and SNEGSKA (reference sequence). The CDR3 runs to 12 residues. V was clipped by 5 bases and J by 3 bases, with 11 bases between them.

V gene TRBV20-1 combines with J gene TRBJ2-7; no reliable D call. The specimen sequenced was blood. The TCR originated in a man between 50 and 59 years old with Graves' hyperthyroidism. The CDR3 protein is CSAGRALYEQYF. CDR3 DNA sequence: TGCAGTGCTGGAAGAGCCCTCTACGAGCAGTACTTC.